This T cell receptor beta chain stems from a study of CD4+ T cells in melanoma. Measured with immunoSEQ multiplex PCR; TCRdb has only the in-frame clones, and not every one. The sample has 11,000 or so clones, about 70% seen once; the top ten hold about 8.9%. J was trimmed by 0 bases and V by 5 bases; bases with no gene match: 6. The CDR3 totals 17 residues. Germline-derived CDR1 and CDR2 are LNHDA and SQIVND (reference sequence). Study-wide results and caveats: Diverse differentiation states were reported for melanoma neoantigen-specific CD4+ T cells. A reported correlation linked neoantigen-specific CD4+ T cells to CD8+, macrophage and B cell function.

As for this clone: Its antigen is still unknown.

The chain is built from TRBV19 and TRBJ1-6; TRBD1 aligns across 8 bases. The receptor's source is a human donor with melanoma. The specimen was cells from a culture (not recorded whether cultured in vitro). The CDR3 spells CASSLGTGNSYNSPLHF. The CDR3 nucleotides are TGTGCCAGTAGTCTGGGGACAGGCAACTCCTATAATTCACCCCTCCACTTT.